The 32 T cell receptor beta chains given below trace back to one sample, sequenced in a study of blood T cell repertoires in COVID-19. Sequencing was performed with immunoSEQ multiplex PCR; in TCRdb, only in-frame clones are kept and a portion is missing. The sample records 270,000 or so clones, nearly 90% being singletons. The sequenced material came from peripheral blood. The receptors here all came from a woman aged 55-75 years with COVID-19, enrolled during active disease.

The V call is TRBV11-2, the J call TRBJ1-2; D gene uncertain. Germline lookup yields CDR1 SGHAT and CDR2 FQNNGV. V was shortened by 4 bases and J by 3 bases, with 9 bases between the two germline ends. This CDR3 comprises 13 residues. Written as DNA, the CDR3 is TGTGCCAGCAGCTCGCAGGCAGACTATGGCTACACCTTC. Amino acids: CASSSQADYGYTF.

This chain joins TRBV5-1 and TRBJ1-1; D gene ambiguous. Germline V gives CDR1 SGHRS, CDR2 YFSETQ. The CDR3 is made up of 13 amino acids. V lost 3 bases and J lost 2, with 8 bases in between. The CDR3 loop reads CASSYGANTEAFF. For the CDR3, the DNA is TGCGCCAGCAGCTACGGAGCTAACACTGAAGCTTTCTTT.

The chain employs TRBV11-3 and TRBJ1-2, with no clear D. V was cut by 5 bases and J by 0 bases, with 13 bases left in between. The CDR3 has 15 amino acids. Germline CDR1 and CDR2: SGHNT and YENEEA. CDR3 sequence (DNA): TGTGCCAGCAGCCGTCGGGAGGCAGCTAACTATGGCTACACCTTC. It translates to CASSRREAANYGYTF.

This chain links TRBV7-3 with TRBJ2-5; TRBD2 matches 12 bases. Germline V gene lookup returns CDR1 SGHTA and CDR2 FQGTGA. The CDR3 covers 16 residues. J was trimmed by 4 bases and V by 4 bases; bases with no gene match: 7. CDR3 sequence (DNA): TGTGCCAGCAGCTCCGGACTAGCGGGGCGGGGAGAGACCCAGTACTTC. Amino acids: CASSSGLAGRGETQYF.

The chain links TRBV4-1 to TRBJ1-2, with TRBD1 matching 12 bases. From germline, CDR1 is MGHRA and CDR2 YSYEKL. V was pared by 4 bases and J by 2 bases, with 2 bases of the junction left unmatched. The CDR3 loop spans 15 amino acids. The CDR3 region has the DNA TGCGCCAGCAGCCCGGGACAGGGGGCAAACTATGGCTACACCTTC. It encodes CASSPGQGANYGYTF.

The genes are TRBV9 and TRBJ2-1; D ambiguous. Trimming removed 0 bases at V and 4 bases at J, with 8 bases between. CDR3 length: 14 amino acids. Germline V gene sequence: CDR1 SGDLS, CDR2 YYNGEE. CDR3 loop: CASSVAPQYNEQFF. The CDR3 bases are TGTGCCAGCAGCGTAGCTCCACAGTACAATGAGCAGTTCTTC.

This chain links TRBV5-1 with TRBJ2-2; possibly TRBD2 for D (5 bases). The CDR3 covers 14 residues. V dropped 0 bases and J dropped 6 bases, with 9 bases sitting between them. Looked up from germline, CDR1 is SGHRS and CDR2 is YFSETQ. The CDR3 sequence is CASSLGRAPGELFF. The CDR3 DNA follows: TGCGCCAGCAGCTTGGGGCGGGCCCCCGGGGAGCTGTTTTTT.

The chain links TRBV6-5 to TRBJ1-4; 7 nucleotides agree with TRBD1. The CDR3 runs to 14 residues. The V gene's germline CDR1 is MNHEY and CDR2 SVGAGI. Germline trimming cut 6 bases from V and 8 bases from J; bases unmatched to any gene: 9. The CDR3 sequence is CASRKDRVGEKLFF. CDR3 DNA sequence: TGTGCCAGCAGAAAAGACAGGGTCGGGGAAAAACTGTTTTTT.

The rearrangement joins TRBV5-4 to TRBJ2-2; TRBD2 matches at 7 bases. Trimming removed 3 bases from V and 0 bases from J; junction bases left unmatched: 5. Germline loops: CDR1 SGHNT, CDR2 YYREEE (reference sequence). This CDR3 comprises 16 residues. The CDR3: CASSSGGASNTGELFF. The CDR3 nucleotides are TGTGCCAGCAGCTCGGGAGGAGCCTCGAACACCGGGGAGCTGTTTTTT.

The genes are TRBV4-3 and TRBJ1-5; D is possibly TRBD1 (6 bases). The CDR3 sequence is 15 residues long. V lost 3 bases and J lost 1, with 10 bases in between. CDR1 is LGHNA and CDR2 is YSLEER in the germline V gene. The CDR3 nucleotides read TGCGCCAGCAGCCAGGATGACAGGAGCAATCAGCCCCAGCATTTT. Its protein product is CASSQDDRSNQPQHF.

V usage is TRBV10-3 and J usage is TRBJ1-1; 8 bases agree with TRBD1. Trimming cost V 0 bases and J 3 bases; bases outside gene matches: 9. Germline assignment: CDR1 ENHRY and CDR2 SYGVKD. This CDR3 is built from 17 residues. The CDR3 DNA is TGTGCCATCAGTGAGTCCCCGCCGGACAGGGCGGACACTGAAGCTTTCTTT. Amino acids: CAISESPPDRADTEAFF.

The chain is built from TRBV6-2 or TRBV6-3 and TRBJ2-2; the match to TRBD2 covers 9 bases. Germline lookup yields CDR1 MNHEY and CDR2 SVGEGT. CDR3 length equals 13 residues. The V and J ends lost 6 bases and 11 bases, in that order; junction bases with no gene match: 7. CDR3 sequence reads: CASSRGGGGELFF. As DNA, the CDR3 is TGTGCCAGCAGCCGCGGGGGGGGCGGCGAGCTGTTTTTT.

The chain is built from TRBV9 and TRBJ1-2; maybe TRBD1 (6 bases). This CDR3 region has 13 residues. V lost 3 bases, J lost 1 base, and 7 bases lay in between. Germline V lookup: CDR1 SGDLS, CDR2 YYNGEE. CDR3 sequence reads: CASSGDINYGYTF. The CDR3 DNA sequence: TGTGCCAGCAGCGGGGACATTAACTATGGCTACACCTTC.

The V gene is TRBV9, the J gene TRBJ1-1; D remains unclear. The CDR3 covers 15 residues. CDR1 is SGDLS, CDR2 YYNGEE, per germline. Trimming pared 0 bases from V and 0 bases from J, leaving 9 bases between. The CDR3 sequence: CASSVVFSMNTEAFF. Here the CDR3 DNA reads TGTGCCAGCAGCGTAGTCTTCAGTATGAACACTGAAGCTTTCTTT. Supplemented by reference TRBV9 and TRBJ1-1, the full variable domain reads DSGVTQTPKHLITATGQRVTLRCSPRSGDLSVYWYQQSLDQGLQFLIQYYNGEERAKGNILERFSAQQFPDLHSELNLSSLELGDSALYFCASSVVFSMNTEAFFGQGTRLTVV.

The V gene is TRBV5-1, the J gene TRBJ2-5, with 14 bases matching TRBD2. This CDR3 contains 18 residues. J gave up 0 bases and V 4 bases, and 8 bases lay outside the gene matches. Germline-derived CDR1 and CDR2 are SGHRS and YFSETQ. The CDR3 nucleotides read TGCGCCAGCAGCATCGGACTAGCGGGGGGCCTGTACCAAGAGACCCAGTACTTC. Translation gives CASSIGLAGGLYQETQYF.

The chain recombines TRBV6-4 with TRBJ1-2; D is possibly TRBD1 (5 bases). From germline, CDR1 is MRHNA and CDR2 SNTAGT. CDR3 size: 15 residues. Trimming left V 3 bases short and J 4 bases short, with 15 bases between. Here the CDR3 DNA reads TGTGCCAGCAGTGATACCGCGGGGGGGAGCTATGGCTACACCTTC. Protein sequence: CASSDTAGGSYGYTF.

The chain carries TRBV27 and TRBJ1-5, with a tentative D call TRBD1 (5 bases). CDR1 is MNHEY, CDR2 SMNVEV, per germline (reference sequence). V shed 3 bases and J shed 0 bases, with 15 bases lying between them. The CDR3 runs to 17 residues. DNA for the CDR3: TGTGCCAGCAGTTTGGGGGGTGGGAGGTATAGCAATCAGCCCCAGCATTTT. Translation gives CASSLGGGRYSNQPQHF.

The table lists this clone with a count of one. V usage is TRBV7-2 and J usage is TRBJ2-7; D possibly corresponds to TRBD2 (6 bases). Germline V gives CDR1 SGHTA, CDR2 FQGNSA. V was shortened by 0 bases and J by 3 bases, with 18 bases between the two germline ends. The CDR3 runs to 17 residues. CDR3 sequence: CASSLARGGTFHYEQYF. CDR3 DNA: TGTGCCAGCAGCTTAGCGCGAGGAGGGACCTTCCACTACGAGCAGTACTTC. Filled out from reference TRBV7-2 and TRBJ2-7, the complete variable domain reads GAGVSQSPSNKVTEKGKDVELRCDPISGHTALYWYRQSLGQGLEFLIYFQGNSAPDKSGLPSDRFSAERTGGSVSTLTIQRTQQEDSAVYLCASSLARGGTFHYEQYFGPGTRLTVT.

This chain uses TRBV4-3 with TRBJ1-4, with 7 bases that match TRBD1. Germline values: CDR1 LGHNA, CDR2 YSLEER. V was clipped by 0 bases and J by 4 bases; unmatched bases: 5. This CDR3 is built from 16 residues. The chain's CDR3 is CASSQERGRGNEKLFF. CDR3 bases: TGCGCCAGCAGCCAAGAAAGGGGGCGCGGTAATGAAAAACTGTTTTTT.

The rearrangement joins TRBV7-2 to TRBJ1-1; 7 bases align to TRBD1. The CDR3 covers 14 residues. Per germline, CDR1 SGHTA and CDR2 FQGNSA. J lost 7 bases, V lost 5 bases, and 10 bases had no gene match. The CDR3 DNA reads TGTGCCAGCAGCCTAATCTTCAGGGGGTATGAAGCTTTCTTT. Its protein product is CASSLIFRGYEAFF.

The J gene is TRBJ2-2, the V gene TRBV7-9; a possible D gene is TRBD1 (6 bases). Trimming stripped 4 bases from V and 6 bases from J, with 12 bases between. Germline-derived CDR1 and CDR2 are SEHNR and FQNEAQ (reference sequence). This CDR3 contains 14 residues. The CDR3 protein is CASSSTGSSGELFF. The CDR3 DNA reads TGTGCCAGCAGCTCTACAGGGAGTTCCGGGGAGCTGTTTTTT.

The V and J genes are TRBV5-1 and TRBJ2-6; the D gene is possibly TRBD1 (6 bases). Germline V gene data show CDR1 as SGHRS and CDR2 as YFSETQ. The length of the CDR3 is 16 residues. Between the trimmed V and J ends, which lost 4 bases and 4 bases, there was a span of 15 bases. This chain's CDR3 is CASSRTVPLGANVLTF. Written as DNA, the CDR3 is TGCGCCAGCAGCCGGACAGTTCCTCTGGGGGCCAACGTCCTGACTTTC.

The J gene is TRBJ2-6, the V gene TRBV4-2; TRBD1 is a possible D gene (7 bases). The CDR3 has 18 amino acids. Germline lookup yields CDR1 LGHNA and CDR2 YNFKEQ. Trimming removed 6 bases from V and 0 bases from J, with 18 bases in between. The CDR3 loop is CASSPEGATYSGANVLTF. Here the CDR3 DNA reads TGTGCCAGCAGTCCGGAGGGGGCGACGTACTCTGGGGCCAACGTCCTGACTTTC.

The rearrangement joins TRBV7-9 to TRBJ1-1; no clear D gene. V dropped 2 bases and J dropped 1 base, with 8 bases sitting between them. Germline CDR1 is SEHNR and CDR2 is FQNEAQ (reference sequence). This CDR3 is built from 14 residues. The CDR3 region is CASSLQAGNTEAFF. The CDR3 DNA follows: TGTGCCAGCAGCTTACAAGCGGGGAACACTGAAGCTTTCTTT.

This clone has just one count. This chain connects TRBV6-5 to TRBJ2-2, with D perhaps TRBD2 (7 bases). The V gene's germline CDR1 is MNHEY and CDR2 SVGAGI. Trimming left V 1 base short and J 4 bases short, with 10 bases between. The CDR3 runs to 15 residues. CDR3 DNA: TGTGCCAGCAGTTACTTGGGGGGGGCCACCGGGGAGCTGTTTTTT. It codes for CASSYLGGATGELFF.

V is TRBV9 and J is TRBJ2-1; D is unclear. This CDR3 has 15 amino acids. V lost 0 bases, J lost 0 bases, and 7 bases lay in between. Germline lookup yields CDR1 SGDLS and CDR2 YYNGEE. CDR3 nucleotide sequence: TGTGCCAGCAGCGTAGGTCTTAGCTCCTACAATGAGCAGTTCTTC. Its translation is CASSVGLSSYNEQFF. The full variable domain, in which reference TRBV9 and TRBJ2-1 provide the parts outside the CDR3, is DSGVTQTPKHLITATGQRVTLRCSPRSGDLSVYWYQQSLDQGLQFLIQYYNGEERAKGNILERFSAQQFPDLHSELNLSSLELGDSALYFCASSVGLSSYNEQFFGPGTRLTVL.

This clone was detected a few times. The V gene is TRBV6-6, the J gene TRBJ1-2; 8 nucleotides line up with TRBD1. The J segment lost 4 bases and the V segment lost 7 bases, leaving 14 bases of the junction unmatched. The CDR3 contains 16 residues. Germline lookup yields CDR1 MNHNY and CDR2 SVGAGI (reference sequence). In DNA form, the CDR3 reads TGTGCCAGCAAGTCCAGGGGGCTTCATAGGTCCTATGGCTACACCTTC. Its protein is CASKSRGLHRSYGYTF.

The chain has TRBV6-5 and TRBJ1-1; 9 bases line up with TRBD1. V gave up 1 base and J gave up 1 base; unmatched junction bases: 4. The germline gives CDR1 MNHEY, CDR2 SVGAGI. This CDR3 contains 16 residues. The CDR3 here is CASSYFLGQGNTEAFF. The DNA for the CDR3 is TGTGCCAGCAGTTACTTCCTGGGACAGGGGAACACTGAAGCTTTCTTT.

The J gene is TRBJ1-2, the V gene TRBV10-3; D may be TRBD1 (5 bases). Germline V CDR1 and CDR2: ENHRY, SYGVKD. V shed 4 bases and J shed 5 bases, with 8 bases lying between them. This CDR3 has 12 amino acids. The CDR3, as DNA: TGTGCCATCAGTGGAGACAGTTATGGCTACACCTTC. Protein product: CAISGDSYGYTF.

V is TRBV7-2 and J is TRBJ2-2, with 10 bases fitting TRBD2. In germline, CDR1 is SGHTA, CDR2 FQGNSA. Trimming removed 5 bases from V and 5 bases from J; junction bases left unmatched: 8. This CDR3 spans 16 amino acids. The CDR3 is CASSQVAGGGTGELFF. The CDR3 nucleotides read TGTGCCAGCAGCCAAGTAGCGGGGGGAGGAACCGGGGAGCTGTTTTTT.

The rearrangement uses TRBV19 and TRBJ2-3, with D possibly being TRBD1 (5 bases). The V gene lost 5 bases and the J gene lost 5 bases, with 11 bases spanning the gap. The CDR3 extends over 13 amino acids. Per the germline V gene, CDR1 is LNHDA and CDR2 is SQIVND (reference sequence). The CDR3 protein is CASSLTGEDTQYF. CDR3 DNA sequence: TGTGCCAGTAGTTTAACAGGTGAAGATACGCAGTATTTT. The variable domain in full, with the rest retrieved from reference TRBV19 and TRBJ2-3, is DGGITQSPKYLFRKEGQNVTLSCEQNLNHDAMYWYRQDPGQGLRLIYYSQIVNDFQKGDIAEGYSVSREKKESFPLTVTSAQKNPTAFYLCASSLTGEDTQYFGPGTRLTVL.

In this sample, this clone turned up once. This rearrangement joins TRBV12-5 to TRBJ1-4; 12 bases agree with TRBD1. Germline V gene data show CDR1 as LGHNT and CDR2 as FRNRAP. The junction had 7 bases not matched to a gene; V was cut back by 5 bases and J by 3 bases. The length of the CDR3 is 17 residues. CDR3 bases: TGTGCTAGTGGTCAAGGGACAGGGGGCACGGCTAATGAAAAACTGTTTTTT. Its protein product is CASGQGTGGTANEKLFF.